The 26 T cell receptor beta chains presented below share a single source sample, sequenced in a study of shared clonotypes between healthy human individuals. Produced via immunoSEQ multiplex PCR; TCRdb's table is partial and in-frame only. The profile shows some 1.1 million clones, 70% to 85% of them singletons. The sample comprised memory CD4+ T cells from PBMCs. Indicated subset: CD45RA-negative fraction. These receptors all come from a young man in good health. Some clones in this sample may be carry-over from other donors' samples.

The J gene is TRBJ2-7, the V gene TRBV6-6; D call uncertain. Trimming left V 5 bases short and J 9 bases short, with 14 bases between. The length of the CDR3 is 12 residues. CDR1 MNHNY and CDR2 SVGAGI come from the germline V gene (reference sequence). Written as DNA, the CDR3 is TGTGCCAGCAGTAACGTCCCCTTTAGGCAGTACTTC. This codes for CASSNVPFRQYF.

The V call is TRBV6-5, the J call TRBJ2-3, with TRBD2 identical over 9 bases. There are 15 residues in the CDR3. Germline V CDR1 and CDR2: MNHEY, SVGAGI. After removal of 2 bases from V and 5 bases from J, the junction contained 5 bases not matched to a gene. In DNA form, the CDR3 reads TGTGCCAGCAGTTACCAGACTAGCGGAATAGATACGCAGTATTTT. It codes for CASSYQTSGIDTQYF.

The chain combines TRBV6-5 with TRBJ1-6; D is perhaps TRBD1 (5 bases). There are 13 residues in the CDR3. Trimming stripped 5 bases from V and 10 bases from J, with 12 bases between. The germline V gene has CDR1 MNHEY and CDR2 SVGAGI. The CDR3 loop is CASSAQGYSPLHF. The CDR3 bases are TGTGCCAGCAGTGCCCAGGGTTACTCACCCCTCCACTTT.

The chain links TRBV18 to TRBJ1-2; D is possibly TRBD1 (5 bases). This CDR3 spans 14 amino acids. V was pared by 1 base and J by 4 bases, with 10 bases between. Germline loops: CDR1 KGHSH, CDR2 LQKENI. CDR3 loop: CASSPLDTLYGYTF. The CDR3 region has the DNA TGTGCCAGCTCACCACTGGACACCCTCTATGGCTACACCTTC. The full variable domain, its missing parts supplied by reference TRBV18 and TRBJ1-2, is NAGVMQNPRHLVRRRGQEARLRCSPMKGHSHVYWYRQLPEEGLKFMVYLQKENIIDESGMPKERFSAEFPKEGPSILRIQQVVRGDSAAYFCASSPLDTLYGYTFGSGTRLTVV.

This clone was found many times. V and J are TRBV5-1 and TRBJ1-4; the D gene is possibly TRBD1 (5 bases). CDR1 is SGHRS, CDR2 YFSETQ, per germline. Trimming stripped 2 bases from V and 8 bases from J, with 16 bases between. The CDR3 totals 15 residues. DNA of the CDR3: TGCGCCAGCAGCTTCTGGGCACAGGAAGGAGAAAAACTGTTTTTT. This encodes CASSFWAQEGEKLFF.

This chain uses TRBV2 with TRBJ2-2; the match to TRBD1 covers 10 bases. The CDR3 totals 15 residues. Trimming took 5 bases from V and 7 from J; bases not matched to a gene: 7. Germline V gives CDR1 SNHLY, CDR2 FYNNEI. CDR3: CASSPGTGVNGELFF. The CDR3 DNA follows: TGTGCCAGCAGTCCGGGGACAGGGGTTAACGGGGAGCTGTTTTTT.

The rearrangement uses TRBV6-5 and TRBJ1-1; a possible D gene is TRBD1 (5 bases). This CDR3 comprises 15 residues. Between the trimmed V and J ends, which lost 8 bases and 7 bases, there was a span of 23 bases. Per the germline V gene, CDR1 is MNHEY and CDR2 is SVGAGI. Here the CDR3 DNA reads TGTGCCAGCGCTCAACAGAGGACCGCCGGACATGAAGCTTTCTTT. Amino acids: CASAQQRTAGHEAFF.

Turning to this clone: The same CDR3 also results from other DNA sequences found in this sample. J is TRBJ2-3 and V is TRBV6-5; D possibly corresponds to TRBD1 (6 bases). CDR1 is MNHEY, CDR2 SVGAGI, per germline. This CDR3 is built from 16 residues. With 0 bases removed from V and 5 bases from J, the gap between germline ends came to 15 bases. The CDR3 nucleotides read TGTGCCAGCAGTTACTCGATAGTAGGGGGAAGAGATACGCAGTATTTT. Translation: CASSYSIVGGRDTQYF.

CDR3 loop: CSVVLPLEASSTQYF. DNA of the CDR3: TGCAGCGTTGTCCTTCCGCTCGAGGCTAGTAGTACGCAGTATTTT. V usage is TRBV29-1 and J usage is TRBJ2-3; D is unclear. CDR3 length equals 15 residues. CDR1 is SQVTM and CDR2 is ANQGSEA in the germline V gene. Trimming stripped 4 bases from V and 8 bases from J, with 22 bases between.

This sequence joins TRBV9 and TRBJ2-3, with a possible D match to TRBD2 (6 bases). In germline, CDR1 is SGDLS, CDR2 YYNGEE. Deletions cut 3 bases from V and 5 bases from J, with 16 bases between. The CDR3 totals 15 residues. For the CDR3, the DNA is TGTGCCAGCAGCGCGGGCGGGACGCGAGGAGATACGCAGTATTTT. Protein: CASSAGGTRGDTQYF.

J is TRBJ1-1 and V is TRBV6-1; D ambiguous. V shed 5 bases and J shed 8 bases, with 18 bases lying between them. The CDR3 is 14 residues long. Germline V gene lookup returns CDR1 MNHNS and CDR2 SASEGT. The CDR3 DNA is TGTGCCAGCAGTTCCAAAGGGCCGGCGCCCGAAGCTTTCTTT. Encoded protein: CASSSKGPAPEAFF.

CDR3 sequence (DNA): TGTGCCAGCAGCCTGGGGGTAACGACCGGGGAGCTGTTTTTT. Translation gives CASSLGVTTGELFF. The chain uses TRBV7-3 and TRBJ2-2; D is tentatively TRBD1 or TRBD2 (5 bases each). V was cut by 5 bases and J by 5 bases, with 12 bases left in between. The CDR3 runs 14 residues. Germline CDR1 SGHTA, CDR2 FQGTGA.

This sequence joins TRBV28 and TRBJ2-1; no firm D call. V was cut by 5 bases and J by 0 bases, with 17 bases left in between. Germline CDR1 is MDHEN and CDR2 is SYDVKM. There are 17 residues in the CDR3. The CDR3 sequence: CASSTGSRVSSYNEQFF. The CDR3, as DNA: TGTGCCAGCAGTACCGGGTCTCGGGTTAGCTCCTACAATGAGCAGTTCTTC.

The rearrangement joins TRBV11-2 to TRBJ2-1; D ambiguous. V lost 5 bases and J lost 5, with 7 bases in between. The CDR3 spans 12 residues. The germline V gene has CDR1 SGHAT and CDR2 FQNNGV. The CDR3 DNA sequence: TGTGCCAGCAGCCTGTTCAACAATGAGCAGTTCTTC. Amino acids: CASSLFNNEQFF.

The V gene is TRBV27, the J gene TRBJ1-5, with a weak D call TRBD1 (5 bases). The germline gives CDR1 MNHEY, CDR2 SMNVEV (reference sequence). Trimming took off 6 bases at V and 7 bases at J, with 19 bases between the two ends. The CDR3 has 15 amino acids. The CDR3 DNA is TGTGCCAGCAGGCTAAGAGACAGAGTAGGGCAGCCCCAGCATTTT. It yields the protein CASRLRDRVGQPQHF.

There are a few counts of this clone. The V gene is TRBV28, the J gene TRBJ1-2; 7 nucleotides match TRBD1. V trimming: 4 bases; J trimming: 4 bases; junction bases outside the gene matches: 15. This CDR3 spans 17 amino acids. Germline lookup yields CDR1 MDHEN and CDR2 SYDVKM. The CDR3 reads CASSSQTGSPTIYGYTF. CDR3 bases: TGTGCCAGCAGTTCTCAGACAGGGAGCCCTACTATCTATGGCTACACCTTC.

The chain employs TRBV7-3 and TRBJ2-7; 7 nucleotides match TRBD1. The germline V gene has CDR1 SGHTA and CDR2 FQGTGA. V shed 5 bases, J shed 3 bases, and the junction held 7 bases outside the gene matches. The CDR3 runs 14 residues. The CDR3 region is CASSPTGRSYEQYF. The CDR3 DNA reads TGTGCCAGCAGCCCGACAGGGAGAAGCTACGAGCAGTACTTC.

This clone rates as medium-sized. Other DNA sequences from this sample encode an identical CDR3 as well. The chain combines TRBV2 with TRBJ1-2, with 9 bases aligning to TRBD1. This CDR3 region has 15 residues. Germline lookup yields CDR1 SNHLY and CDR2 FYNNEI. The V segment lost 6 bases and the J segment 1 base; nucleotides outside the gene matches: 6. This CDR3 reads CASRNRGLLNYGYTF. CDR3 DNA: TGTGCCAGCAGAAACAGGGGGCTCCTTAACTATGGCTACACCTTC.

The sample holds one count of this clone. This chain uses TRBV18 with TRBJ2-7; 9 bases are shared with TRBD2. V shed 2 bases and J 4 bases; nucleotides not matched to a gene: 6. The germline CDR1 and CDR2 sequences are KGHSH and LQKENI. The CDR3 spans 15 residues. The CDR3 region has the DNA TGTGCCAGCTCACCAGTAGCGGGAGAGAAGTACGAGCAGTACTTC. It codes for CASSPVAGEKYEQYF.

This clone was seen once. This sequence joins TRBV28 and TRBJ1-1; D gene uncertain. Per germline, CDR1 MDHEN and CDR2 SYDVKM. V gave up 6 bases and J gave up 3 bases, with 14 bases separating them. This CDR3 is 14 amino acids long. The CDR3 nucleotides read TGTGCCAGCAGGAATAGCAGATTGTACACTGAAGCTTTCTTT. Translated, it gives CASRNSRLYTEAFF.

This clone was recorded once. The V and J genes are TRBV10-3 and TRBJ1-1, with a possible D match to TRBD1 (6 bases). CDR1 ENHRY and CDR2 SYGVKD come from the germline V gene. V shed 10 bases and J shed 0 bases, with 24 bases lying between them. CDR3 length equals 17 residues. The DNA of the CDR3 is TGTGCCACCGACTCTAGCCCGGGACAACGAATGAACACTGAAGCTTTCTTT. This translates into CATDSSPGQRMNTEAFF.

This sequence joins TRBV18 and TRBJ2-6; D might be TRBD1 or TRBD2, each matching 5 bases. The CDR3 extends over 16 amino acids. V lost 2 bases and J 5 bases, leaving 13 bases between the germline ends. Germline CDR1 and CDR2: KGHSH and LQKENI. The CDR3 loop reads CASSPGGSLWANVLTF. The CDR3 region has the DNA TGTGCCAGCTCACCAGGGGGTTCCCTCTGGGCCAACGTCCTGACTTTC.

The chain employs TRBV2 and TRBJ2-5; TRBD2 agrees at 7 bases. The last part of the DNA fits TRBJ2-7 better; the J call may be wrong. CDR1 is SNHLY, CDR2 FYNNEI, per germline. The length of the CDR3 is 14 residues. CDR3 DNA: TGTGCCAGCAGTGACACTAGCGTTTCCTACGAGCAGTACTTC. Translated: CASSDTSVSYEQYF.

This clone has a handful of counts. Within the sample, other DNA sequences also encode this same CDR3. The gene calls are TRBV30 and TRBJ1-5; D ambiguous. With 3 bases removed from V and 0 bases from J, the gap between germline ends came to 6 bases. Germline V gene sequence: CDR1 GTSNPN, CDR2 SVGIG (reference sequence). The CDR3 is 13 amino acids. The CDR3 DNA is TGTGCCTGGAGAAGGGATAGCAATCAGCCCCAGCATTTT. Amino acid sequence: CAWRRDSNQPQHF.

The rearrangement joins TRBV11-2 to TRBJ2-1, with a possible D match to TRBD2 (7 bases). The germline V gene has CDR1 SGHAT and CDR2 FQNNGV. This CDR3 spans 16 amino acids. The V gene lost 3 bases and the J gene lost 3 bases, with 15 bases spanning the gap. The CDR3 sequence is CASSFRGGAHYNEQFF. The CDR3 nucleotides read TGTGCCAGCAGCTTTAGGGGGGGTGCCCACTACAATGAGCAGTTCTTC.

The CDR3 loop is CASSFGLGVGEQFF. The CDR3 bases are TGTGCCAGCAGTTTCGGACTAGGGGTTGGTGAGCAGTTCTTC. This chain joins TRBV28 and TRBJ2-1, with 7 nucleotides matching TRBD2. Germline V gene data show CDR1 as MDHEN and CDR2 as SYDVKM. This CDR3 has 14 amino acids. V shed 3 bases, J shed 9 bases, and the junction held 8 bases outside the gene matches.